A selection of T cell receptor beta chains follows, all from one sample in a study of blood T cell repertoires in COVID-19. Data came from immunoSEQ multiplex PCR; TCRdb stores just in-frame clones and leaves some out. The profile shows hundreds of thousands of clones, 82% of them singletons. Sequencing used PBMCs or T cells enriched from blood (not recorded which). These receptors came from a man between 40 and 49 years old who had been exposed to COVID-19. Both conserved end residues are part of each CDR3. D genes are given only for firm matches. Some rows mark clone size as missing; the rest say once, few, many or name a class of expanded clone.

TRBJ2-5	-	TRBV18	-	TGTGCCAGCTCACCCGGGACAAGCCGAACGGAGACCCAGTACTTC	CASSPGTSRTETQYF
TRBJ1-2	TRBD1	TRBV10-1	-	TGCGCCAGCAGAGACAGGGTTGGCACTTATGGCTACACCTTC	CASRDRVGTYGYTF
TRBJ1-1	-	TRBV5-8	-	TGTGCCAGCAACAGAAAGATGAACACTGAAGCTTTCTTT	CASNRKMNTEAFF
TRBJ2-7	TRBD1	TRBV24-1	once	TGTGCCACCAGTGACCCCCGGGACAGGGTTCCCTACGAGCAGTACTTC	CATSDPRDRVPYEQYF
TRBJ1-5	TRBD1	TRBV6-1	-	TGTGCCAGCAGTGAAATGGGACAGCGAACCAATCAGCCCCAGCATTTT	CASSEMGQRTNQPQHF
TRBJ2-7	TRBD2	TRBV11-2	once	TGTGCCAGCAGCTTAGGGGCAGAGCGGGGCTACGAGCAGTACTTC	CASSLGAERGYEQYF
TRBJ2-3	-	TRBV2	-	TGTGCCAGCGCGGCCCGAGCGGTTGTTTTCGGGAACACGGATACGCAGTATTTT	CASAARAVVFGNTDTQYF
TRBJ2-3	TRBD2	TRBV29-1	-	TGCAGCGTTCCGACTAGCGGCCCAGATACGCAGTATTTT	CSVPTSGPDTQYF
TRBJ2-1	-	TRBV16	-	TGTGCCAGCAGCCAATGGAGGGGGGGGAGCAATGAGCAGTTCTTC	CASSQWRGGSNEQFF
TRBJ1-4	-	TRBV30	-	TGTGCCTGGAGGGATACCGGGGTAAAACTGTTTTTT	CAWRDTGVKLFF
TRBJ2-7	-	TRBV9	few	TGTGCCAGCAGCGTAGAAGATTACGGCGAGCAGTACTTC	CASSVEDYGEQYF
TRBJ2-3	TRBD1	TRBV11-3	-	TGTGCCAGCAGCTTTGGCGGACAGGTCCCCACAGATACGCAGTATTTT	CASSFGGQVPTDTQYF
TRBJ1-5	-	TRBV5-1	-	TGCGCCAGCAGCTATGGAGGGGATAGCAATCAGCCCCAGCATTTT	CASSYGGDSNQPQHF
TRBJ2-7	TRBD2	TRBV4-1	-	TGCGCCAGCAGCCAAGATCGGTTGGGAGGGTACGAGCAGTACTTC	CASSQDRLGGYEQYF
TRBJ2-3	TRBD2	TRBV5-1	once	TGCGCCAGCAGCCCTGGACTAGCGCACAGTGCAGATACGCAGTATTTT	CASSPGLAHSADTQYF
TRBJ2-1	-	TRBV5-1	once	TGCGCCAGCAGCTTGAGGGCTAGCGCGAACAATGAGCAGTTCTTC	CASSLRASANNEQFF
TRBJ2-2	TRBD2	TRBV3-1/TRBV3-2	-	TGTGCCAGCAGCCAAGATGGAGGGACCTGGGGACTAGCGGGGGGAACCGGGGAGCTGTTTTTT	CASSQDGGTWGLAGGTGELFF
TRBJ1-1	-	TRBV7-9	-	TGTGCCAGCAGCCCCAGTCATACTGAAGCTTTCTTT	CASSPSHTEAFF
TRBJ2-1	-	TRBV4-2	-	TGTGCCAGCAGCCAAGGACTGATTAAAAATGAGCAGTTCTTC	CASSQGLIKNEQFF
TRBJ2-3	-	TRBV24-1	-	TGTGCCACCACTTCCGAGGGACTTCAAGATACGCAGTATTTT	CATTSEGLQDTQYF
TRBJ1-2	-	TRBV2	-	TGTGCCTCCGGGGGGTACTATGGCTACACCTTC	CASGGYYGYTF
TRBJ1-4	-	TRBV7-4	-	TGTGCCAGCAGCTTCCTGGCCCACAGTACCGGGGGGAATTATGAAAAACTGTTTTTT	CASSFLAHSTGGNYEKLFF
TRBJ2-1	TRBD2	TRBV7-9	-	TGTGCCAGCAGCTTAGTGGGACTAGCGGTAATTTCCTACAATGAGCAGTTCTTC	CASSLVGLAVISYNEQFF